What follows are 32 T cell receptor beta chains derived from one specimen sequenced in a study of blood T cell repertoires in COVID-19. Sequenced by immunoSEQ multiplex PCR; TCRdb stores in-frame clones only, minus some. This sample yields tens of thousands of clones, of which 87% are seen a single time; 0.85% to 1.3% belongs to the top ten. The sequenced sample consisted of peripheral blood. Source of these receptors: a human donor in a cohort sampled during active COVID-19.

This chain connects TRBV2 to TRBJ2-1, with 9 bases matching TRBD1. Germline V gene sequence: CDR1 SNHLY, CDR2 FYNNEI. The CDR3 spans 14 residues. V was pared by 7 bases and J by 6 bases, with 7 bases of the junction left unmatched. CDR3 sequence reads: CASIPGQGINEQFF. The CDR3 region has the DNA TGTGCCAGCATCCCGGGACAGGGTATCAATGAGCAGTTCTTC. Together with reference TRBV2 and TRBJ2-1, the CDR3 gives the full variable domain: EPEVTQTPSHQVTQMGQEVILRCVPISNHLYFYWYRQILGQKVEFLVSFYNNEISEKSEIFDDQFSVERPDGSNFTLKIRSTKLEDSAMYFCASIPGQGINEQFFGPGTRLTVL.

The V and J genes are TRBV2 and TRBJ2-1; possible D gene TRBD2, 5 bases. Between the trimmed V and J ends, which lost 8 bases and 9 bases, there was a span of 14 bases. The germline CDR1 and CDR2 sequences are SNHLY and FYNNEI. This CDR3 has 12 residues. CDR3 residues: CASQREGGEQFF. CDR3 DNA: TGTGCCAGCCAAAGAGAAGGAGGTGAGCAGTTCTTC.

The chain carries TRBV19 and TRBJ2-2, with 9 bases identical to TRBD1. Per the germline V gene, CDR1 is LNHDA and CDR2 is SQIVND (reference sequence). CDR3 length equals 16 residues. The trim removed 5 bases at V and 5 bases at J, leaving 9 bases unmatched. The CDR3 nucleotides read TGTGCCAGTAGTGGCCGACAGGGGGGGACTACCGGGGAGCTGTTTTTT. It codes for CASSGRQGGTTGELFF.

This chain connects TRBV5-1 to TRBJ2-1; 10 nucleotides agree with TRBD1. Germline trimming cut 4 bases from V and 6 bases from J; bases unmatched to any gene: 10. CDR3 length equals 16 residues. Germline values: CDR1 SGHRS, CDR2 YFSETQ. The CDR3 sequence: CASSVHRDRGFNEQFF. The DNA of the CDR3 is TGCGCCAGCAGCGTGCACCGGGACAGGGGATTCAATGAGCAGTTCTTC.

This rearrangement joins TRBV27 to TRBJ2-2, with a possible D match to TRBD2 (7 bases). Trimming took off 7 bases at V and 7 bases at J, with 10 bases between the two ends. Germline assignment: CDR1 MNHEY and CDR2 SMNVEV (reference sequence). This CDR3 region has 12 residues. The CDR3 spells CASTGGFGELFF. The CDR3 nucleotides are TGTGCCAGCACGGGGGGCTTCGGGGAGCTGTTTTTT.

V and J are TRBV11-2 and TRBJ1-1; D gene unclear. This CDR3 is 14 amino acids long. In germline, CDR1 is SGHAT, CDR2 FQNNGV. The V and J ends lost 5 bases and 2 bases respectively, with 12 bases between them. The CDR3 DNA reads TGTGCCAGCAGCCCGCGGCGGGCAAACACTGAAGCTTTCTTT. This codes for CASSPRRANTEAFF.

The CDR3 DNA is TGTGCCAGCAGCCAGACTAGCGGGAGAAGGGGTGAGCAGTTCTTC. Residues: CASSQTSGRRGEQFF. This chain connects TRBV7-3 to TRBJ2-1, with TRBD2 identical over 12 bases. The CDR3 extends over 15 amino acids. After removal of 5 bases from V and 9 bases from J, the junction contained 8 bases not matched to a gene. Germline V lookup: CDR1 SGHTA, CDR2 FQGTGA.

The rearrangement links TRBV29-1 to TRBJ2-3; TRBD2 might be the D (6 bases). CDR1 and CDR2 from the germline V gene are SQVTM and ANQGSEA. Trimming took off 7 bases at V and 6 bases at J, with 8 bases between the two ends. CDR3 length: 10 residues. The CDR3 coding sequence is TGCAGCGGGGGGAGGGATACGCAGTATTTT. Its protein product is CSGGRDTQYF.

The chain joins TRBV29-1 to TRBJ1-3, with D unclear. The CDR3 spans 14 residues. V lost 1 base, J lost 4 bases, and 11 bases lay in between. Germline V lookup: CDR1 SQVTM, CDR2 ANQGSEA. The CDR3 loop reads CSVEGGPVGNTIYF. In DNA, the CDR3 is TGCAGCGTTGAAGGCGGGCCAGTCGGAAACACCATATATTTT. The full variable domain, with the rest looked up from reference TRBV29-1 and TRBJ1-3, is SAVISQKPSRDICQRGTSLTIQCQVDSQVTMMFWYRQQPGQSLTLIATANQGSEATYESGFVIDKFPISRPNLTFSTLTVSNMSPEDSSIYLCSVEGGPVGNTIYFGEGSWLTVV.

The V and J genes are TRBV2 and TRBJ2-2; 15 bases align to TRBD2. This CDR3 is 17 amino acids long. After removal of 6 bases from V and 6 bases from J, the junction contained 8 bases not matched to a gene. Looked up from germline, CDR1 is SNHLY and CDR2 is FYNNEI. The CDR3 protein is CASRGLAGGPRAGELFF. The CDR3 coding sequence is TGTGCCAGCAGAGGACTAGCGGGAGGGCCGAGAGCCGGGGAGCTGTTTTTT.

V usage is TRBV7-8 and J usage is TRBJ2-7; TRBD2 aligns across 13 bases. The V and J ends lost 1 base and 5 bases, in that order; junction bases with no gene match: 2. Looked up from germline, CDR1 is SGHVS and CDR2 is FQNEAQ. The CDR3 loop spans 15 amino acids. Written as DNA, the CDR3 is TGTGCCAGCAGCTTAGGGACTAGCGGGAGCCACGAGCAGTACTTC. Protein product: CASSLGTSGSHEQYF.

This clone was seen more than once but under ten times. This CDR3 reads CASSRRQGNTGELFF. Written as DNA, the CDR3 is TGTGCCAGCTCACGGCGACAGGGGAACACCGGGGAGCTGTTTTTT. The chain has TRBV18 and TRBJ2-2, with 7 bases identical to TRBD1. Germline V gives CDR1 KGHSH, CDR2 LQKENI. Trimming at V came to 4 bases and at J to 1 base, leaving 3 bases not matched to a gene. This CDR3 region has 15 residues.

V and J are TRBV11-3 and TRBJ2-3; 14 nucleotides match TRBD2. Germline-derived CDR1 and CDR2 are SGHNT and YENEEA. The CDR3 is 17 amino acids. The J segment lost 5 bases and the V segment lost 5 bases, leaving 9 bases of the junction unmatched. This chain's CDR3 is CASSAIGTSGSRDTQYF. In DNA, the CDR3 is TGTGCCAGCAGCGCGATCGGGACTAGCGGGAGTCGAGATACGCAGTATTTT.

The CDR3 is CASSLGREADTQYF. The CDR3 coding sequence is TGTGCCAGCTCCCTTGGGAGGGAAGCAGATACGCAGTATTTT. This chain uses TRBV18 with TRBJ2-3; TRBD2 matches at 7 bases. V trimming: 6 bases; J trimming: 4 bases; junction bases outside the gene matches: 7. Germline CDR1 is KGHSH and CDR2 is LQKENI. The CDR3 has 14 residues.

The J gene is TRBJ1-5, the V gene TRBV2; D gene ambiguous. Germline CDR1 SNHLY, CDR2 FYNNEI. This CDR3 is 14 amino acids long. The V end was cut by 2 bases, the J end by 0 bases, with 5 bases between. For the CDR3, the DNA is TGTGCCAGCAGTGAAAACTATAGCAATCAGCCCCAGCATTTT. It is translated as CASSENYSNQPQHF.

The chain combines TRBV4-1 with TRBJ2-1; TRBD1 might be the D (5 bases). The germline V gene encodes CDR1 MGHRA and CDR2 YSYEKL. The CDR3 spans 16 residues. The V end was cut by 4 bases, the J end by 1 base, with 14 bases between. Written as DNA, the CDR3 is TGCGCCAGCAGCCCCATTCAGGGCAGTTCCTACAATGAGCAGTTCTTC. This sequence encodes CASSPIQGSSYNEQFF.

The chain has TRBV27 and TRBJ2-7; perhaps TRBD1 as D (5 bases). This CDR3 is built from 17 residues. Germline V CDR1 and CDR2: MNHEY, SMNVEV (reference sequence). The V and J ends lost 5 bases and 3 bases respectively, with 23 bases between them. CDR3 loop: CASSVQQGAPLSYEQYF. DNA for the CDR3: TGTGCCAGCAGTGTTCAGCAGGGCGCCCCCCTCAGCTACGAGCAGTACTTC.

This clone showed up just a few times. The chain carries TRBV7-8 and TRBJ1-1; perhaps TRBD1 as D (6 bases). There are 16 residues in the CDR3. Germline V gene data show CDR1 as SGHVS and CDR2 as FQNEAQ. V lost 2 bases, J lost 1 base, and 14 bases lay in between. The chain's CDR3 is CASSLLLGGPNTEAFF. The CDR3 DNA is TGTGCCAGCAGCTTACTTCTGGGGGGGCCGAACACTGAAGCTTTCTTT. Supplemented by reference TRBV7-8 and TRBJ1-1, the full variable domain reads GAGVSQSPRYKVAKRGQDVALRCDPISGHVSLFWYQQALGQGPEFLTYFQNEAQLDKSGLPSDRFFAERPEGSVSTLKIQRTQQEDSAVYLCASSLLLGGPNTEAFFGQGTRLTVV.

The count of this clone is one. CDR3 sequence: CASSSGSYTDTQYF. The CDR3 region has the DNA TGTGCCAGCAGTTCCGGTAGTTATACAGATACGCAGTATTTT. The chain employs TRBV6-5 and TRBJ2-3; no reliable D call. The CDR3 is 14 amino acids. V lost 4 bases and J lost 3, with 11 bases in between. The V gene's germline CDR1 is MNHEY and CDR2 SVGAGI.

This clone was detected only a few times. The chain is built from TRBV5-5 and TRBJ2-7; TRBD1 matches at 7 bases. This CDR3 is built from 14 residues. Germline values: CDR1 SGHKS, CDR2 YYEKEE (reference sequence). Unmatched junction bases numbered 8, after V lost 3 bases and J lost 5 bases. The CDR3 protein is CASSSLTGFHEQYF. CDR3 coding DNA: TGTGCCAGCAGCTCCCTGACAGGGTTTCACGAGCAGTACTTC. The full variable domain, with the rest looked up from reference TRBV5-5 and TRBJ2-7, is DAGVTQSPTHLIKTRGQQVTLRCSPISGHKSVSWYQQVLGQGPQFIFQYYEKEERGRGNFPDRFSARQFPNYSSELNVNALLLGDSALYLCASSSLTGFHEQYFGPGTRLTVT.

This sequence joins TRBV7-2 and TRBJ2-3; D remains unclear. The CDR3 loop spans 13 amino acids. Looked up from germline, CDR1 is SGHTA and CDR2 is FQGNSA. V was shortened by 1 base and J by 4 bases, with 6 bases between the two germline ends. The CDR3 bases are TGTGCCAGCAGCTTAGTCAGCGCAGATACGCAGTATTTT. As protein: CASSLVSADTQYF.

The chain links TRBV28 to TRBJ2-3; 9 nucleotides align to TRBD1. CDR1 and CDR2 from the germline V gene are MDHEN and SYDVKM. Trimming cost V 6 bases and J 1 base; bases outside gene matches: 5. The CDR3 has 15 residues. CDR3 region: CASSTGGAGTDTQYF. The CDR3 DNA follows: TGTGCCAGCAGCACAGGGGGCGCCGGCACAGATACGCAGTATTTT.

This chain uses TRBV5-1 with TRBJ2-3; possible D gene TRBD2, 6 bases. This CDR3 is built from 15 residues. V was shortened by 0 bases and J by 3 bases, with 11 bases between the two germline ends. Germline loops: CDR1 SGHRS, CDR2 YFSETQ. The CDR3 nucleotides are TGCGCCAGCAGCTTGGTCGGGGGAAGGACAGATACGCAGTATTTT. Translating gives CASSLVGGRTDTQYF. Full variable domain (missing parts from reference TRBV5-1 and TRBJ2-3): KAGVTQTPRYLIKTRGQQVTLSCSPISGHRSVSWYQQTPGQGLQFLFEYFSETQRNKGNFPGRFSGRQFSNSRSEMNVSTLELGDSALYLCASSLVGGRTDTQYFGPGTRLTVL.

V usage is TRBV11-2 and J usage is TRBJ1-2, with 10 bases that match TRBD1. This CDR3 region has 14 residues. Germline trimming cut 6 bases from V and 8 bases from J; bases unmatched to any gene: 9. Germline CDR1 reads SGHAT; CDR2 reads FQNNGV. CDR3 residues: CASRFSGTGEGYTF. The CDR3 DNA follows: TGTGCCAGCAGATTCTCCGGGACAGGGGAAGGCTACACCTTC. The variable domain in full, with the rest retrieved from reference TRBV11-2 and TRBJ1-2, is EAGVAQSPRYKIIEKRQSVAFWCNPISGHATLYWYQQILGQGPKLLIQFQNNGVVDDSQLPKDRFSAERLKGVDSTLKIQPAKLEDSAVYLCASRFSGTGEGYTFGSGTRLTVV.

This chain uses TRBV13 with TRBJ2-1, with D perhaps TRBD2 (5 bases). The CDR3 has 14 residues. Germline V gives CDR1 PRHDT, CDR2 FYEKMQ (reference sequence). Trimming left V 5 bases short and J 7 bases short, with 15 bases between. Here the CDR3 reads CASSLGVRENEQFF. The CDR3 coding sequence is TGTGCCAGCAGCCTCGGGGTCCGGGAAAATGAGCAGTTCTTC. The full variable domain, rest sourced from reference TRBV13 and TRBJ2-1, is AAGVIQSPRHLIKEKRETATLKCYPIPRHDTVYWYQQGPGQDPQFLISFYEKMQSDKGSIPDRFSAQQFSDYHSELNMSSLELGDSALYFCASSLGVRENEQFFGPGTRLTVL.

As DNA, the CDR3 is TGTGCCAGCAGCTTCCTAGCGGGAGGTTCCCGCGCAGATACGCAGTATTTT. Translated: CASSFLAGGSRADTQYF. V gene TRBV7-9 combines with J gene TRBJ2-3; 11 nucleotides line up with TRBD2. This CDR3 is 17 amino acids long. J lost 4 bases, V lost 3 bases, and 9 bases had no gene match. Germline V gene lookup returns CDR1 SEHNR and CDR2 FQNEAQ (reference sequence).

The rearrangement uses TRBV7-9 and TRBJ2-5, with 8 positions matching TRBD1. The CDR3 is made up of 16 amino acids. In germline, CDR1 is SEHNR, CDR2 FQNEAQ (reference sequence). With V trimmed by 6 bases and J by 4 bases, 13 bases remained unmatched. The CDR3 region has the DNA TGTGCCAGCAGTCATCGTCCGGGACAGGCGCTAGAGACCCAGTACTTC. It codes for CASSHRPGQALETQYF. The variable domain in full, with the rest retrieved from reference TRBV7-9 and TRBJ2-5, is DTGVSQNPRHKITKRGQNVTFRCDPISEHNRLYWYRQTLGQGPEFLTYFQNEAQLEKSRLLSDRFSAERPKGSFSTLEIQRTEQGDSAMYLCASSHRPGQALETQYFGPGTRLLVL.

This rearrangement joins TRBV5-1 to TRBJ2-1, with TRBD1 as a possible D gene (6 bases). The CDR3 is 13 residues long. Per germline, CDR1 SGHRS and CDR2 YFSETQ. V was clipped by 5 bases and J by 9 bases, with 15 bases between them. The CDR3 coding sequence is TGCGCCAGCAGTCAGTACAGGGCCGGTGAGCAGTTCTTC. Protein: CASSQYRAGEQFF.

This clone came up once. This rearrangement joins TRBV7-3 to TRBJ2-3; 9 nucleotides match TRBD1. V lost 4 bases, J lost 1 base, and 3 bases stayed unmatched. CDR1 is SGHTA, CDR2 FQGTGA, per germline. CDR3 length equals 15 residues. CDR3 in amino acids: CASSSRTGGTDTQYF. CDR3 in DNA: TGTGCCAGCAGCTCCCGGACAGGGGGCACAGATACGCAGTATTTT. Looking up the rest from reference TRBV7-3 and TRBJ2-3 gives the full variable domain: GAGVSQTPSNKVTEKGKYVELRCDPISGHTALYWYRQSLGQGPEFLIYFQGTGAADDSGLPNDRFFAVRPEGSVSTLKIQRTERGDSAVYLCASSSRTGGTDTQYFGPGTRLTVL.

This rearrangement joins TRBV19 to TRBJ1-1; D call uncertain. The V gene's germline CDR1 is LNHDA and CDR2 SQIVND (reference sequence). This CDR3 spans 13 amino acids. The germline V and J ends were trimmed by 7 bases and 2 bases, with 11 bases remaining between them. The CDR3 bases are TGTGCCAGTAAGTGGCAGGCCAACACTGAAGCTTTCTTT. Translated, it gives CASKWQANTEAFF.

CDR3 nucleotides: TGCAGCGTTCGTAGACTAGCGAACTACGAGCAGTACTTC. Its translation is CSVRRLANYEQYF. The rearrangement links TRBV29-1 to TRBJ2-7; TRBD2 matches at 8 bases. This CDR3 is built from 13 residues. Germline CDR1 and CDR2: SQVTM and ANQGSEA. V shed 5 bases and J 3 bases; nucleotides not matched to a gene: 6.

CDR3 amino acids: CAWSVLTGDYGYTF. The CDR3 nucleotides are TGTGCCTGGAGTGTACTGACAGGGGACTATGGCTACACCTTC. The chain joins TRBV30 to TRBJ1-2; 8 bases line up with TRBD1. Germline CDR1 reads GTSNPN; CDR2 reads SVGIG (reference sequence). This CDR3 has 14 residues. V lost 0 bases and J lost 3; bases outside the gene matches: 3.